This entry lists 2 T cell receptor beta chains sequenced from one sample in a study of blood T cell repertoires in COVID-19. Here immunoSEQ multiplex PCR was the method, and the copy in TCRdb shows in-frame clones only, minus some. The table lists about 210,000 clones, about 80% of them singletons. Source material: peripheral blood. These receptors were collected from a middle-aged woman with active or convalescent COVID-19.

The V and J genes are TRBV5-1 and TRBJ1-6; D unresolved. This CDR3 region has 15 residues. CDR1 and CDR2 from the germline V gene are SGHRS and YFSETQ. V was shortened by 0 bases and J by 7 bases, with 11 bases between the two germline ends. CDR3 DNA: TGCGCCAGCAGCTTGGACACAGCGGCGAATTCACCCCTCCACTTT. Translating gives CASSLDTAANSPLHF.

This clone came up once. This chain joins TRBV25-1 and TRBJ1-2, with a weak D call TRBD1 (6 bases). The V and J ends lost 2 bases and 5 bases respectively, with 18 bases between them. There are 16 residues in the CDR3. CDR1 and CDR2 (germline): MGHDK, SYGVNS. CDR3 coding DNA: TGTGCCAGCAGTGAAGGGGGTGTCGGGACACCTTATGGCTACACCTTC. It encodes CASSEGGVGTPYGYTF.